One sample yielded the 5 T cell receptor beta chains listed below, sequenced in a study of shared clonotypes between healthy human individuals. Generated by immunoSEQ multiplex PCR, the TCRdb table keeps only in-frame clones and is missing some. Of about 520,000 clones listed, approximately 94% are singletons. The sample taken for sequencing was naive CD4+ T cells sorted from blood. Subset meaning: CD45RA+ positively selected. The receptors here all came from a woman in her thirties in good health.

The chain couples TRBV19 to TRBJ2-4, with D perhaps TRBD2 (7 bases). Trimming took off 2 bases at V and 3 bases at J, with 20 bases between the two ends. Germline V gene sequence: CDR1 LNHDA, CDR2 SQIVND (reference sequence). This CDR3 is built from 18 residues. The CDR3 reads CASSITPGGAVVKNIQYF. The CDR3 DNA sequence: TGTGCCAGTAGTATAACCCCTGGGGGGGCAGTGGTCAAAAACATTCAGTACTTC. Looking up the rest from reference TRBV19 and TRBJ2-4 gives the full variable domain: DGGITQSPKYLFRKEGQNVTLSCEQNLNHDAMYWYRQDPGQGLRLIYYSQIVNDFQKGDIAEGYSVSREKKESFPLTVTSAQKNPTAFYLCASSITPGGAVVKNIQYFGAGTRLSVL.

The genes are TRBV2 and TRBJ1-2; unclear D gene. Germline CDR1 reads SNHLY; CDR2 reads FYNNEI. V shed 3 bases and J shed 2 bases, with 13 bases lying between them. The CDR3 runs 15 residues. CDR3 loop: CASSDPGEGNYGYTF. The CDR3 DNA sequence: TGTGCCAGCAGTGACCCCGGAGAGGGCAACTATGGCTACACCTTC.

This clone was counted between two and nine times. The chain joins TRBV30 to TRBJ1-5; TRBD1 aligns across 12 bases. The CDR3 extends over 13 amino acids. V lost 7 bases, J lost 5 bases, and 3 bases stayed unmatched. Germline CDR1 reads GTSNPN; CDR2 reads SVGIG (reference sequence). The CDR3 DNA reads TGTGCCTTGGGACAGGGGGCTGATCAGCCCCAGCATTTT. Its translation: CALGQGADQPQHF.

This rearrangement joins TRBV6-1 to TRBJ2-7, with TRBD2 as a possible D gene (7 bases). Germline V lookup: CDR1 MNHNS, CDR2 SASEGT. Trimming cost V 6 bases and J 3 bases, with 12 bases left between them. The CDR3 sequence is 13 residues long. The CDR3 coding sequence is TGTGCCAGCAGGAGGGGGACTAACTACGAGCAGTACTTC. Residues: CASRRGTNYEQYF.

The gene calls are TRBV30 and TRBJ1-1; 7 nucleotides line up with TRBD1. CDR1 GTSNPN and CDR2 SVGIG come from the germline V gene (reference sequence). The ends lost 1 base at V and 6 bases at J; junction bases unmatched: 2. The CDR3 contains 12 residues. CDR3 coding DNA: TGTGCCTGGAGTGGACAGGGCCCTGAAGCTTTCTTT. Translated: CAWSGQGPEAFF.